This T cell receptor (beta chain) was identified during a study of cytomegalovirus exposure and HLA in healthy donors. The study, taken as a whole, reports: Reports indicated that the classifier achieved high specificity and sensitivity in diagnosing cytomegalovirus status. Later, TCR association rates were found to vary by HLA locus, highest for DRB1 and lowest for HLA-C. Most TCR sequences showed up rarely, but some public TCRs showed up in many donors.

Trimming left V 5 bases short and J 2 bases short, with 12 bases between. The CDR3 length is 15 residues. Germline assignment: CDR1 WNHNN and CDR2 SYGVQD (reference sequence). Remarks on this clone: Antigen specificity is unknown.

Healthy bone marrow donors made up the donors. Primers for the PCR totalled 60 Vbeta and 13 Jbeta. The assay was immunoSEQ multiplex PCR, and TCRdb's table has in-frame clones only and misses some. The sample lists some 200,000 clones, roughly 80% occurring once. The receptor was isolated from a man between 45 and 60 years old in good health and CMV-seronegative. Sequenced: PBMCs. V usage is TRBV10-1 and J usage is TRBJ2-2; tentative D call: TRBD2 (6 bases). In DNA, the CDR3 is TGCGCCAGCAGTACCGCGGGGCTTAACACCGGGGAGCTGTTTTTT. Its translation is CASSTAGLNTGELFF.